These 19 T cell receptor beta chains originate from one sample sequenced in a study of T cells after yellow fever vaccination (dated by TCRdb to the late 2010s). The library was made by 5' RACE. Instrument on record: Illumina HiSeq 2500. Through fastp at Q25 and MiXCR, TCRdb rebuilt clones from the public reads, retaining in-frame beta chains. CDR3 protein duplicates are merged, each entry listing the most common genes and DNA. The sample contains some 500,000 distinct CDR3 sequences, approximately 13% of them found a single time. The ten largest clones represent around 15% of the sample. Explained via the paper, the treatment or condition label denotes: live attenuated yellow fever vaccine strain. The material was PBMCs, obtained on the day of the yellow fever booster vaccination. These receptors all stem from a young man who received the YFV17D yellow fever vaccine.

This clonotype showed up many times. This chain connects TRBV30 to TRBJ2-3, with D unclear. CDR1 is GTSNPN and CDR2 is SVGIG in the germline V gene (reference sequence). This CDR3 is built from 13 residues. Trimming left V 1 base short and J 0 bases short, with 5 bases between. The CDR3 sequence: CAWSGPSTDTQYF. The CDR3 DNA reads as TGTGCCTGGAGTGGTCCAAGCACAGATACGCAGTATTTT.

This clonotype has a count of ten or more. The chain combines TRBV5-1 with TRBJ2-5, with 12 bases aligning to TRBD2. Per germline, CDR1 SGHRS and CDR2 YFSETQ. J was trimmed by 9 bases and V by 4 bases; bases with no gene match: 10. The CDR3 consists of 15 residues. CDR3 sequence: CASSPTSGGLGAQYF. CDR3 nucleotide sequence: TGCGCCAGCAGCCCGACTAGCGGGGGCCTTGGGGCCCAGTACTTC.

The V call is TRBV10-3, the J call TRBJ2-5; tentatively, D is TRBD1 or TRBD2 (6 bases each). The CDR3 runs to 14 residues. Germline V gives CDR1 ENHRY, CDR2 SYGVKD. The germline V and J ends were trimmed by 3 bases and 5 bases, with 13 bases remaining between them. As DNA, the CDR3 is TGTGCCATCAGTGAAAGACTAGGGGGGGAGACCCAGTACTTC. This codes for CAISERLGGETQYF.

The chain couples TRBV20-1 to TRBJ2-1, with D possibly TRBD1 on 5 matching bases. Germline loops: CDR1 DFQATT, CDR2 SNEGSKA (reference sequence). The V gene lost 6 bases and the J gene lost 4 bases, with 19 bases spanning the gap. The CDR3 sequence is 15 residues long. The CDR3 is CSAEQQEPPYNEQFF. The CDR3 coding sequence is TGCAGTGCGGAACAACAGGAACCGCCTTACAATGAGCAGTTCTTC.

The chain recombines TRBV6-2 or TRBV6-3 with TRBJ2-7, with TRBD2 as a possible D gene (5 bases). Germline V lookup: CDR1 MNHEY, CDR2 SVGEGT. This CDR3 contains 14 residues. V lost 8 bases to trimming and J lost 0 bases, with 14 bases between them. The CDR3 region has the DNA TGTGCCAGCGTGCGGGCAATTTCCTCCTACGAGCAGTACTTC. Protein sequence: CASVRAISSYEQYF.

This clonotype showed up just a few times. V is TRBV7-2 and J is TRBJ2-2; either TRBD1 or TRBD2 may fit D (5 bases each). CDR1 is SGHTA, CDR2 FQGNSA, per germline. This CDR3 contains 15 residues. Trimming cost V 5 bases and J 4 bases, with 14 bases left between them. In DNA form, the CDR3 reads TGTGCCAGCAGCAGAGGGGTACTCCTCACCGGGGAGCTGTTTTTT. It encodes CASSRGVLLTGELFF.

The V and J genes are TRBV5-4 and TRBJ2-7, with D unresolved. In germline, CDR1 is SGHNT, CDR2 YYREEE (reference sequence). The V and J ends lost 0 bases and 1 base respectively, with 11 bases between them. The CDR3 is 15 amino acids. CDR3 sequence reads: CASSLDATPSYEQYF. The CDR3, as DNA: TGTGCCAGCAGCTTGGACGCGACCCCATCCTACGAGCAGTACTTC.

This clonotype has ten or more counts. V usage is TRBV5-1 and J usage is TRBJ2-5, with D perhaps given as TRBD1 or TRBD2 (5 bases each). Between the trimmed V and J ends, which lost 4 bases and 2 bases, there was a span of 15 bases. The CDR3 totals 15 residues. CDR1 and CDR2 from the germline V gene are SGHRS and YFSETQ. The CDR3 sequence is CASSVAGTTQETQYF. The DNA for the CDR3 is TGCGCCAGCAGCGTCGCCGGGACCACACAAGAGACCCAGTACTTC.

This clonotype was counted between two and nine times. This chain joins TRBV3-1 and TRBJ1-3; 8 bases are shared with TRBD1. J gave up 0 bases and V 5 bases, and 9 bases lay outside the gene matches. Looked up from germline, CDR1 is LGHDT and CDR2 is YNNKEL (reference sequence). The CDR3 length is 17 residues. CDR3 sequence: CASSAMGGQGSGNTIYF. The CDR3 DNA sequence: TGTGCCAGCAGCGCCATGGGTGGACAGGGCTCTGGAAACACCATATATTTT.

The V call is TRBV12-3 or TRBV12-4, the J call TRBJ2-1, with D perhaps assigned TRBD1 or TRBD2 (5 bases each). CDR3 length: 13 residues. The V and J ends lost 5 bases and 6 bases respectively, with 11 bases between them. The CDR3, as DNA: TGTGCCAGCAGTACCGGGACGAGCAATGAGCAGTTCTTC. Its translation: CASSTGTSNEQFF.

The rearrangement uses TRBV7-3 and TRBJ2-1; maybe TRBD1 (6 bases). The V and J ends lost 6 bases and 5 bases respectively, with 20 bases between them. This CDR3 region has 16 residues. Germline CDR1 and CDR2: SGHTA and FQGTGA. The CDR3 spells CASSPQGPGLNNEQFF. The CDR3 region has the DNA TGTGCCAGCAGTCCTCAGGGGCCCGGATTAAACAATGAGCAGTTCTTC.

The J gene is TRBJ2-7, the V gene TRBV4-2; TRBD2 matches at 8 bases. This CDR3 contains 16 residues. The V segment lost 0 bases and the J segment 2 bases; nucleotides outside the gene matches: 6. Germline V gene data show CDR1 as LGHNA and CDR2 as YNFKEQ. For the CDR3, the DNA is TGTGCCAGCAGCCAAGATCTAACTAGCGGACCCTACGAGCAGTACTTC. Protein sequence: CASSQDLTSGPYEQYF.

The V and J genes are TRBV28 and TRBJ2-7, with TRBD1 matching 7 bases. Trimming cost V 4 bases and J 2 bases; bases outside gene matches: 17. This CDR3 region has 18 residues. Germline V gives CDR1 MDHEN, CDR2 SYDVKM. The CDR3 reads CASSWSTLRGQGAYEQYF. The CDR3 coding sequence is TGTGCCAGCAGTTGGAGTACCCTCAGAGGGCAGGGGGCCTACGAGCAGTACTTC.

As DNA, the CDR3 is TGTGCCAGCTCACCGGCGGTCCCGCGAGAGACCCAGTACTTC. It translates to CASSPAVPRETQYF. The chain joins TRBV18 to TRBJ2-5; no reliable D call. The V and J ends lost 3 bases and 4 bases respectively, with 12 bases between them. CDR1 is KGHSH and CDR2 is LQKENI in the germline V gene. This CDR3 is 14 amino acids long.

V gene TRBV24-1 combines with J gene TRBJ2-1, with TRBD1 identical over 9 bases. Germline CDR1 is KGHDR and CDR2 is SFDVKD. After removal of 4 bases from V and 2 bases from J, the junction contained 8 bases not matched to a gene. The CDR3 length is 17 residues. CDR3 residues: CATSDQSTGGPYNEQFF. The DNA for the CDR3 is TGTGCCACCAGTGACCAATCGACAGGGGGACCCTACAATGAGCAGTTCTTC.

Only a few counts were recorded for this clonotype. The chain has TRBV9 and TRBJ2-7; D ambiguous. Per the germline V gene, CDR1 is SGDLS and CDR2 is YYNGEE. There are 12 residues in the CDR3. V was pared by 3 bases and J by 3 bases, with 7 bases between. The CDR3 here is CASSAQDYEQYF. The CDR3, as DNA: TGTGCCAGCAGCGCTCAGGACTACGAGCAGTACTTC.

The gene calls are TRBV20-1 and TRBJ1-5; no firm D call. Trimming stripped 2 bases from V and 7 bases from J, with 18 bases between. The CDR3 consists of 15 residues. The germline V gene has CDR1 DFQATT and CDR2 SNEGSKA (reference sequence). CDR3 residues: CSARSWTQAGQPQHF. For the CDR3, the DNA is TGCAGTGCTAGATCGTGGACCCAAGCCGGACAGCCCCAGCATTTT.

The V and J genes are TRBV3-1 and TRBJ2-1; tentatively, D is TRBD2 (6 bases). CDR3 length: 19 residues. Trimming shortened V by 11 bases and J by 0 bases, and 29 bases separated the two germline ends. CDR1 and CDR2 (germline): LGHDT, YNNKEL (reference sequence). CDR3 sequence reads: CASTRGLLADRGSYNEQFF. DNA of the CDR3: TGTGCCTCCACCCGAGGGTTGTTAGCGGACCGGGGCTCCTACAATGAGCAGTTCTTC.

The chain is built from TRBV1 and TRBJ1-4; TRBD1, the table's D call, lacks a check against the DNA. TRBV1 is given as a pseudogene. This CDR3 is 18 amino acids long. The CDR3 bases are TGCACCAGCAGCCGCATCCCGGGACAGGTTGCAACTAATGAAAAACTGTTTTTT. Translating it yields CTSSRIPGQVATNEKLFF.